The following is a T cell receptor beta chain sequence with its context. As yet, its antigen is unknown. Germline values: CDR1 SGHVS, CDR2 FNYEAQ. The CDR3 contains 15 residues. The V gene lost 1 base and the J gene lost 4 bases, with 10 bases spanning the gap. This entry comes from a study of T cell repertoires in cytomegalovirus infection. MiXCR was run by TCRdb on the reads, yielding one entry per CDR3 protein. The sample holds about 700,000 distinct CDR3 sequences; about 30% are singletons and the top ten take over 15%. The material was cultured PBMCs, obtained from culture after CMV antigen stimulation. The origin of this receptor is a human donor in good health (CMV status not recorded). Some clones in this sample may be carry-over from other donors' samples. The chain couples TRBV7-6 to TRBJ1-4; D remains unclear. CDR3 DNA: TGTGCCAGCAGCTTAGGGAGTAGAGTTAATGAAAAACTGTTTTTT. Translation gives CASSLGSRVNEKLFF. The variable domain in full, completed from reference TRBV7-6 and TRBJ1-4, reads GAGVSQSPRYKVTKRGQDVALRCDPISGHVSLYWYRQALGQGPEFLTYFNYEAQQDKSGLPNDRFSAERPEGSISTLTIQRTEQRDSAMYRCASSLGSRVNEKLFFGSGTQLSVL.